This T cell receptor (beta chain) was retrieved from a study of shared clonotypes between healthy human individuals (dated by TCRdb to the early 2020s). General notes on the study: The cohort comprised two women and a few men aged 18 to 49 years. For each donor, three plates each were used for CD4 naive and CD4 memory, two plates were used for CD8 naive, and one plate was used for CD8 memory. The study deeply sequenced blood TCR repertoires of roughly five healthy adults to estimate repertoire size and the extent of clonotype sharing between individuals. To increase sequencing depth and limit assay-specific biases, TCR repertoire library preparation and sequencing were carried out by different laboratories using diverse techniques. Per donor, leukapheresis produced somewhere between about 0.94 and 10 billion PBMCs.

The V end loses 1 base and the J end loses 3 bases, and a stretch of 15 bases separates them. The CDR3 numbers 17 residues from cysteine through phenylalanine. The only DNA kept is the CDR3, 51 bases in frame from the first base. From the germline V gene, CDR1 is LGHNA and CDR2 is YNFKEQ. The donors were healthy, HIV-negative adults with no recently reported acute infections or vaccinations. Only Caucasian adults living in Nashville, Tennessee, USA were represented among the donors. Magnetic negative selection was used to enrich CD4+ T cells, after which naive cells were positively selected on CD45RA and the negative fraction became the memory subset. Blood was obtained by leukapheresis, after which PBMCs were separated by Ficoll-Histopaque density gradient centrifugation and cryopreserved in liquid nitrogen vapor phase. Purity and quantity of every magnetically sorted T cell population were checked by analytical flow cytometry. Each sorted fraction had its genomic DNA isolated and then quantified by UV absorbance on a Nanodrop 2000c.

TCR CDR3 regions were amplified from genomic DNA by multiplex PCR using the deep immunoSEQ assay. Genomic DNA extracted from each cell subset was distributed evenly over all wells of several immunoSEQ 96-well plates, and each plate served as one replicate. For sorted subsets, each replicate PCR was loaded with approximately 190 ng genomic DNA, equivalent to 25,000 to 35,000 T cell genomes. The purified libraries were quantified using a Qubit 3.0 fluorometer, sized with a Bioanalyzer 2100, and then quantified again using the KAPA Library Quantification kit. Every immunoSEQ 96-well plate was sequenced on a separate single-read 150-cycle Illumina NextSeq 550 flow cell. The paper's processing steps were these. The immunoSEQ output contained only junctional sequences without quality scores, so filtering could not match that applied to full-length reads. To assign V/J genes and CDR3, sequences were annotated against IMGT germline references using PyIR, a Python wrapper for IgBLAST v1.9. Reads were removed for weak V/J assignments (E-value above 1e-6), missing CDR3, stop codons, out-of-frame junctions, or ambiguous translated residues. V3J clonotypes were defined as sequences sharing the same inferred V gene, J gene, and CDR3 amino acid sequence. The percentage overlap between two repertoires was calculated by dividing the number of shared unique clonotypes by the size of the smaller repertoire. RTK rarefaction, the Chao1 estimator, and Recon v2.1 estimates of unobserved clonotypes were used to assess repertoire richness. Generation probabilities for all TCRbeta clonotypes obtained by the gDNA method from several donors were computed using OLGA. TCRdb obtained this table from immuneACCESS and retained in-frame rearrangements with V and J assigned. These tables miss some clones; where compared with another copy, unresolved V genes account for less than half of the shortfall, and the remainder is unexplained. V, J and clone size reflect that table, while D and trimming were determined from the DNA. The sample table contains about 2.3 million clones; only one count was recorded for 80% to 95% of them. The ten largest clones add up to 0.3% to 0.4% of the sample.

Paper-wide results and their limitations: Because the study included a small number of donors, the genetic and exposure-history diversity represented was limited. Even with the large sequencing depth, rarefaction of the sorted-subset datasets indicated that sequencing was incomplete. Higher generation probabilities were observed for clonotypes shared by all four sorted-subset donors than for non-shared clonotypes. Sampling was restricted to blood, and TCR repertoires in tissue are likely to differ from TCR repertoires in blood. Larger estimated clonotype richness was generally found for naive subsets than for memory subsets. Pairwise subsampling led to the expectation that sequencing depth would affect the degree of clonotype sharing among donors. Across a handful of donors, around 5.4% of naive CD4, roughly 3.8% of naive CD8, about 2.3% of memory CD4, and roughly 0.41% of memory CD8 clonotypes were shared.

For this clone: No cognate antigen has been identified for it. Per-base qualities were not stored, and no clone one base away is much larger.

Here the chain combines TRBV4-2 and TRBJ1-4; the D gene is perhaps TRBD1, from 5 matching bases. The origin of this receptor is a man aged 18 to 35 in good health. Some clones in this sample may be carry-over from other donors' samples. The sequencing sample was made of naive CD4+ T cells from PBMCs. Explained via the paper, the cell subset or site label denotes: CD45RA+ positively selected. The CDR3: CASSQGGVSGPNEKLFF. DNA sequence: TGTGCCAGCAGCCAAGGAGGGGTTTCGGGACCTAATGAAAAACTGTTTTTT.